These T cell receptor beta chains were read from a single sample in a study of shared clonotypes between healthy human individuals. Only in-frame clones appear in the TCRdb table, and some are missing; sequencing was by immunoSEQ multiplex PCR. Of under 2,500,000 clones in the sample, approximately 95% were seen once. The sample was naive CD4+ T cells sorted from blood. The receptors originated from a man between 18 and 29 years old in good health. Both conserved end residues are part of each CDR3. Each record gives: J gene, D gene, clone size, V gene, CDR3 protein, CDR3 DNA. A D gene is named only where the DNA matches it firmly. Rows give clone size only sometimes, using once, few, many, or a class for an expanded clone.

j_gene: TRBJ1-2; d_gene: .; abundance: .; v_gene: TRBV18; CDR3aa: CASSPLATDYGYTF; CDR3nt: TGTGCCAGCTCACCACTTGCGACGGACTATGGCTACACCTTC
j_gene: TRBJ1-3; d_gene: .; abundance: .; v_gene: TRBV9; CDR3aa: CASSPNDGSSGNTIYF; CDR3nt: TGTGCCAGCAGTCCCAATGACGGATCCTCTGGAAACACCATATATTTT
j_gene: TRBJ1-6; d_gene: TRBD1; abundance: .; v_gene: TRBV5-1; CDR3aa: CASSTGQDNSPLHF; CDR3nt: TGCGCCAGCAGCACTGGACAGGATAATTCACCCCTCCACTTT
j_gene: TRBJ2-3; d_gene: .; abundance: .; v_gene: TRBV11-1; CDR3aa: CASSKTGTDTQYF; CDR3nt: TGTGCCAGCAGCAAGACTGGCACAGATACGCAGTATTTT
j_gene: TRBJ1-6; d_gene: .; abundance: .; v_gene: TRBV6-5; CDR3aa: CASSFSLYNSPLHF; CDR3nt: TGTGCCAGCAGTTTCAGCCTCTATAATTCACCCCTCCACTTT
j_gene: TRBJ1-1; d_gene: TRBD1; abundance: .; v_gene: TRBV18; CDR3aa: CASSPRGTENTEAFF; CDR3nt: TGTGCCAGCTCACCCCGGGGGACAGAGAACACTGAAGCTTTCTTT
j_gene: TRBJ2-7; d_gene: TRBD1; abundance: .; v_gene: TRBV10-3; CDR3aa: CAISDIRDSVYEQYF; CDR3nt: TGTGCCATCAGTGACATCCGGGACAGCGTCTACGAGCAGTACTTC
j_gene: TRBJ2-2; d_gene: TRBD1; abundance: .; v_gene: TRBV6-1; CDR3aa: CASSQNRGTGELFF; CDR3nt: TGTGCCAGCAGTCAGAACAGGGGAACCGGGGAGCTGTTTTTT
j_gene: TRBJ1-6; d_gene: .; abundance: .; v_gene: TRBV6-5; CDR3aa: CATSAFRDSPLHF; CDR3nt: TGTGCCACCAGTGCTTTTCGGGATTCACCCCTCCACTTT
j_gene: TRBJ2-7; d_gene: .; abundance: .; v_gene: TRBV5-1; CDR3aa: CASSSTGGGLEQYF; CDR3nt: TGCGCCAGCAGCTCGACAGGAGGGGGCCTCGAGCAGTACTTC
j_gene: TRBJ1-1; d_gene: .; abundance: .; v_gene: TRBV11-2; CDR3aa: CASSPSQGSAEAFF; CDR3nt: TGTGCCAGCAGCCCTTCACAGGGATCCGCTGAAGCTTTCTTT
j_gene: TRBJ2-1; d_gene: TRBD2; abundance: .; v_gene: TRBV5-1; CDR3aa: CASSSGLAGGEQFF; CDR3nt: TGCGCCAGCAGTTCCGGGCTAGCGGGAGGCGAGCAGTTCTTC
j_gene: TRBJ2-3; d_gene: TRBD2; abundance: .; v_gene: TRBV5-1; CDR3aa: CASSLASGGTDTQYF; CDR3nt: TGCGCCAGCAGCTTGGCCAGCGGGGGCACAGATACGCAGTATTTT
j_gene: TRBJ1-1; d_gene: TRBD1; abundance: .; v_gene: TRBV30; CDR3aa: CACRTGAHTEAFF; CDR3nt: TGTGCCTGCCGGACAGGGGCCCACACTGAAGCTTTCTTT
j_gene: TRBJ2-7; d_gene: .; abundance: .; v_gene: TRBV19; CDR3aa: CASSPTGVLYEQYF; CDR3nt: TGTGCCAGTAGCCCCACTGGGGTCCTATACGAGCAGTACTTC
j_gene: TRBJ2-7; d_gene: .; abundance: .; v_gene: TRBV11-1; CDR3aa: CASSLDGLGPYEQYF; CDR3nt: TGTGCCAGCAGCTTGGATGGCTTAGGGCCCTACGAGCAGTACTTC
j_gene: TRBJ1-1; d_gene: .; abundance: .; v_gene: TRBV10-3; CDR3aa: CAISMAGASEAFF; CDR3nt: TGTGCCATCAGTATGGCGGGGGCGTCTGAAGCTTTCTTT
j_gene: TRBJ1-1; d_gene: TRBD1; abundance: .; v_gene: TRBV29-1; CDR3aa: CSVITGVTEAFF; CDR3nt: TGCAGCGTTATAACAGGGGTCACTGAAGCTTTCTTT
j_gene: TRBJ2-1; d_gene: TRBD1; abundance: .; v_gene: TRBV5-4; CDR3aa: CASSLGGQGYNEQFF; CDR3nt: TGTGCCAGCAGCTTGGGCGGACAGGGCTACAATGAGCAGTTCTTC
j_gene: TRBJ1-4; d_gene: TRBD1; abundance: .; v_gene: TRBV5-1; CDR3aa: CASSQGRGYEGEKLFF; CDR3nt: TGCGCCAGTTCACAGGGGCGAGGTTACGAGGGTGAAAAACTGTTTTTT
j_gene: TRBJ2-7; d_gene: TRBD1; abundance: .; v_gene: TRBV5-1; CDR3aa: CASSLRTGPYEQYF; CDR3nt: TGCGCCAGCAGCTTGAGGACAGGGCCCTACGAGCAGTACTTC
j_gene: TRBJ2-1; d_gene: TRBD1; abundance: .; v_gene: TRBV10-3; CDR3aa: CAISSLVSPGQGFYNEQFF; CDR3nt: TGTGCCATCAGTTCATTGGTTTCACCGGGACAGGGCTTCTACAATGAGCAGTTCTTC
j_gene: TRBJ1-2; d_gene: .; abundance: .; v_gene: TRBV6-5; CDR3aa: CASSSGGGYTF; CDR3nt: TGTGCCAGCAGCTCCGGGGGTGGCTACACCTTC
j_gene: TRBJ2-1; d_gene: TRBD2; abundance: once; v_gene: TRBV10-3; CDR3aa: CAISDTVRGTDNEQFF; CDR3nt: TGTGCCATCAGCGACACAGTGCGGGGGACCGACAATGAGCAGTTCTTC
j_gene: TRBJ1-1; d_gene: TRBD1; abundance: .; v_gene: TRBV19; CDR3aa: CASRPQGGTEAFF; CDR3nt: TGTGCCAGTAGGCCCCAGGGGGGCACTGAAGCTTTCTTT
j_gene: TRBJ1-4; d_gene: TRBD1; abundance: .; v_gene: TRBV12-5; CDR3aa: CASGLAQQGANEKLFF; CDR3nt: TGTGCTAGTGGTTTGGCCCAACAGGGGGCTAATGAAAAACTGTTTTTT
j_gene: TRBJ2-1; d_gene: .; abundance: .; v_gene: TRBV5-1; CDR3aa: CASSLTAGTSKNEQFF; CDR3nt: TGCGCCAGCAGCCTAACCGCCGGGACTTCCAAGAATGAGCAGTTCTTC
j_gene: TRBJ1-1; d_gene: TRBD1; abundance: .; v_gene: TRBV6-6; CDR3aa: CASRIQGAAEAFF; CDR3nt: TGTGCCAGCAGAATACAGGGGGCTGCTGAAGCTTTCTTT